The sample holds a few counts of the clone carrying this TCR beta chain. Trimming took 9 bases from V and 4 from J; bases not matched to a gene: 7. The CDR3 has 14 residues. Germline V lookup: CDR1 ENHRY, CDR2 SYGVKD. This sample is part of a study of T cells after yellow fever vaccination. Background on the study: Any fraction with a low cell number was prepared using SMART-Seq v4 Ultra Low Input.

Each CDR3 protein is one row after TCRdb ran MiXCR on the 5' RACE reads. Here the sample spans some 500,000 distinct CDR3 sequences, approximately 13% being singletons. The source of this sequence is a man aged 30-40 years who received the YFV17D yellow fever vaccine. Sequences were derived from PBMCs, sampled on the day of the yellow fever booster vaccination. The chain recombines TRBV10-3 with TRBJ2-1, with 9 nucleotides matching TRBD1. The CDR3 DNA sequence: TGTGCCATATCTACACAGGGGGCTTACAATGAGCAGTTCTTC. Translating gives CAISTQGAYNEQFF.